This T cell receptor (beta chain) came from a study of blood T cell repertoires in COVID-19. Under the authors' procedure: Amplification of reference gene primers was used by the study to estimate nucleated cell counts. Clones were read by immunoSEQ multiplex PCR, and TCRdb kept only the in-frame ones, dropping some. V and J calls and clone size follow that table, whereas D and trimming were derived from the DNA. The sample holds 130,000 to 150,000 clones; approximately 92% are singletons and the top ten take 13%. The CDR3 length is 16 residues. CDR1 and CDR2 from the germline V gene are MDHEN and SYDVKM. Trimming cost V 6 bases and J 1 base; bases outside gene matches: 10.

The origin of this receptor is a man aged 18-30 years with COVID-19, enrolled during active disease. The V call is TRBV28, the J call TRBJ1-1; 8 nucleotides align to TRBD1. The sample was peripheral blood. The DNA for the CDR3 is TGTGCCAGCAGATCTGGGACAGGCTATAGGAACACTGAAGCTTTCTTT. Translation: CASRSGTGYRNTEAFF. Together with reference TRBV28 and TRBJ1-1, the CDR3 gives the full variable domain: DVKVTQSSRYLVKRTGEKVFLECVQDMDHENMFWYRQDPGLGLRLIYFSYDVKMKEKGDIPEGYSVSREKKERFSLILESASTNQTSMYLCASRSGTGYRNTEAFFGQGTRLTVV.